One and the same sample provided the 26 T cell receptor beta chains below, sequenced in a study of blood T cell repertoires in COVID-19. Assay used: immunoSEQ multiplex PCR; TCRdb lists only in-frame clones, some missing. The sample records fewer than 250,000 clones, around four fifths being singletons. What was sequenced was peripheral blood. Source of these receptors: a human donor in a cohort sampled during active COVID-19.

About this clone: Compared with germline, one end of the junction differs, possibly owing to a read error. The rearrangement uses TRBV5-8 and TRBJ2-4, with D perhaps matching TRBD2 (6 bases). Germline lookup yields CDR1 SGHTS and CDR2 YDEGEE. There are 10 residues in the CDR3. As DNA, the CDR3 is TGCGGGTTAGGGGAGGACATTCAGTACTTC. It encodes CGLGEDIQYF.

This chain connects TRBV10-2 to TRBJ1-1, with TRBD1 as a possible D gene (5 bases). The germline CDR1 and CDR2 sequences are WSHSY and SAAADI. The length of the CDR3 is 11 residues. Trimming stripped 11 bases from V and 3 bases from J, with 10 bases between. The CDR3: CASGRDTEAFF. As DNA, the CDR3 is TGCGCCTCAGGGAGGGACACTGAAGCTTTCTTT.

This clone was seen a single time. The chain employs TRBV2 and TRBJ1-6; TRBD1 matches 7 bases. Trimming removed 6 bases from V and 9 bases from J; junction bases left unmatched: 8. The CDR3 runs to 14 residues. Germline V CDR1 and CDR2: SNHLY, FYNNEI. Here the CDR3 reads CASRTGTVTSPLHF. The CDR3 DNA reads as TGTGCCAGCAGGACCGGGACAGTTACTTCACCCCTCCACTTT.

The chain is built from TRBV10-2 and TRBJ1-5; 10 nucleotides line up with TRBD1. J gave up 6 bases and V 8 bases, and 7 bases lay outside the gene matches. Germline CDR1 WSHSY, CDR2 SAAADI. The CDR3 has 14 amino acids. CDR3 DNA sequence: TGCGCCAGCGGGGAGACAGGGGGCAGTCAGCCCCAGCATTTT. It translates to CASGETGGSQPQHF.

CDR3: CASSRDSHTEAFF. The CDR3 nucleotides read TGTGCCAGCAGTAGGGACAGCCACACTGAAGCTTTCTTT. The gene calls are TRBV12-3 or TRBV12-4 and TRBJ1-1; 7 nucleotides line up with TRBD1. The CDR3 contains 13 residues. The V gene end was trimmed by 5 bases and the J gene end by 3 bases; junction bases not matched to a gene: 3.

The chain joins TRBV19 to TRBJ1-6, with 7 positions matching TRBD1. Trimming took 5 bases from V and 5 from J; bases not matched to a gene: 9. This CDR3 region has 16 residues. Germline V lookup: CDR1 LNHDA, CDR2 SQIVND (reference sequence). As DNA, the CDR3 is TGTGCCAGTAGTGCCGGGACGGGACAGAATAATTCACCCCTCCACTTT. Translation gives CASSAGTGQNNSPLHF.

The rearrangement joins TRBV27 to TRBJ1-5; 7 bases are shared with TRBD1. V lost 5 bases, J lost 2 bases, and 15 bases stayed unmatched. In germline, CDR1 is MNHEY, CDR2 SMNVEV (reference sequence). There are 18 residues in the CDR3. CDR3 nucleotides: TGTGCCAGCAGTCTCTGGGGACAGAGCAAATGGGGCAATCAGCCCCAGCATTTT. Translated: CASSLWGQSKWGNQPQHF.

This clone was counted a single time. The rearrangement uses TRBV7-2 and TRBJ2-3, with 7 bases that match TRBD2. The J segment lost 4 bases and the V segment lost 7 bases, leaving 11 bases of the junction unmatched. The CDR3 is made up of 15 amino acids. Germline assignment: CDR1 SGHTA and CDR2 FQGNSA. The CDR3, as DNA: TGTGCCAGCAACCGAAGGGCGGGAGTGGCAGATACGCAGTATTTT. Residues: CASNRRAGVADTQYF.

The J gene is TRBJ2-3, the V gene TRBV5-1, with D possibly matching TRBD1 (8 bases). Germline-derived CDR1 and CDR2 are SGHRS and YFSETQ. Trimming cost V 2 bases and J 5 bases, with 15 bases left between them. The CDR3 is made up of 15 amino acids. The CDR3 DNA reads TGCGCCAGCAGCTTCCCCACAGGGGGGGGAGATACGCAGTATTTT. Translation: CASSFPTGGGDTQYF.

The chain recombines TRBV27 with TRBJ2-5, with 10 bases matching TRBD2. The CDR3 has 17 residues. Germline CDR1 MNHEY, CDR2 SMNVEV (reference sequence). The J segment lost 5 bases and the V segment lost 3 bases, leaving 12 bases of the junction unmatched. CDR3 nucleotides: TGTGCCAGCAGTTTTACCCGGCTAGCGGGAGAGGCGGAGACCCAGTACTTC. Amino acid sequence: CASSFTRLAGEAETQYF.

V usage is TRBV9 and J usage is TRBJ2-1; 8 bases fit TRBD1. CDR3 length: 16 amino acids. CDR1 SGDLS and CDR2 YYNGEE come from the germline V gene. Trimming at V came to 3 bases and at J to 0 bases, leaving 5 bases not matched to a gene. CDR3 amino acids: CASSALGTGSYNEQFF. CDR3 coding DNA: TGTGCCAGCAGCGCCCTCGGGACAGGCTCCTACAATGAGCAGTTCTTC. The full variable domain, in which reference TRBV9 and TRBJ2-1 provide the parts outside the CDR3, is DSGVTQTPKHLITATGQRVTLRCSPRSGDLSVYWYQQSLDQGLQFLIQYYNGEERAKGNILERFSAQQFPDLHSELNLSSLELGDSALYFCASSALGTGSYNEQFFGPGTRLTVL.

The V gene is TRBV7-9, the J gene TRBJ2-2, with 7 nucleotides matching TRBD1. V shed 5 bases and J 2 bases; nucleotides not matched to a gene: 2. Germline V lookup: CDR1 SEHNR, CDR2 FQNEAQ (reference sequence). The CDR3 is 14 amino acids. The CDR3 protein is CASSRDSNTGELFF. The CDR3 DNA is TGTGCCAGCAGCAGGGACAGCAACACCGGGGAGCTGTTTTTT.

The V gene is TRBV3-1 (or the pseudogene TRBV3-2), the J gene TRBJ2-5; D is ambiguous. The CDR3 is made up of 13 amino acids. CDR1 and CDR2 from the germline V gene are LGHDT and YNNKEL (reference sequence). V was pared by 3 bases and J by 5 bases, with 10 bases between. This CDR3 is CASSHPVSETQYF. Written as DNA, the CDR3 is TGTGCCAGCAGCCACCCCGTGTCGGAGACCCAGTACTTC.

This clone has just one count. The chain recombines TRBV6-5 with TRBJ2-5; D unclear. Deletions cut 7 bases from V and 5 bases from J, with 8 bases between. Per the germline V gene, CDR1 is MNHEY and CDR2 is SVGAGI. The CDR3 sequence is 11 residues long. The CDR3 nucleotides read TGTGCCAGCACCCGTCTCGAGACCCAGTACTTC. This gives the protein CASTRLETQYF.

The chain links TRBV6-1 to TRBJ2-7; a weak D match, TRBD1 (5 bases). The CDR3 consists of 14 residues. Germline loops: CDR1 MNHNS, CDR2 SASEGT. V was pared by 2 bases and J by 11 bases, with 19 bases between. The CDR3 protein is CASSEYGQDTKEYF. DNA for the CDR3: TGTGCCAGCAGTGAATATGGGCAGGACACGAAGGAGTACTTC.

The chain carries TRBV5-4 and TRBJ2-2; a possible D gene is TRBD2 (6 bases). The germline gives CDR1 SGHNT, CDR2 YYREEE (reference sequence). Trimming removed 4 bases at V and 10 bases at J, with 23 bases between. CDR3 length: 16 residues. This CDR3 reads CASSVTGSFIRAELFF. For the CDR3, the DNA is TGTGCCAGCAGCGTAACCGGGAGTTTTATCCGGGCGGAGCTGTTTTTT.

The V call is TRBV19, the J call TRBJ2-5, with 8 bases fitting TRBD2. The J segment lost 4 bases and the V segment lost 6 bases, leaving 4 bases of the junction unmatched. The CDR3 is 13 residues long. Germline V CDR1 and CDR2: LNHDA, SQIVND (reference sequence). In nucleotides, the CDR3 is TGTGCCAGTAGCACTAGCGGTCGAGAGACCCAGTACTTC. Its translation: CASSTSGRETQYF. Supplemented by reference TRBV19 and TRBJ2-5, the full variable domain reads DGGITQSPKYLFRKEGQNVTLSCEQNLNHDAMYWYRQDPGQGLRLIYYSQIVNDFQKGDIAEGYSVSREKKESFPLTVTSAQKNPTAFYLCASSTSGRETQYFGPGTRLLVL.

This chain joins TRBV7-9 and TRBJ2-7; D remains unclear. The germline gives CDR1 SEHNR, CDR2 FQNEAQ (reference sequence). Trimming removed 1 base at V and 9 bases at J, with 10 bases between. The CDR3 is made up of 12 amino acids. CDR3 bases: TGTGCCAGCAGCTTAGACGCAGGTCGGCAGTACTTC. This gives the protein CASSLDAGRQYF.

The chain recombines TRBV6-5 with TRBJ2-7; 7 positions agree with TRBD2. Germline V gene sequence: CDR1 MNHEY, CDR2 SVGAGI. This CDR3 has 13 amino acids. Germline trimming cut 5 bases from V and 4 bases from J; bases unmatched to any gene: 5. CDR3 DNA: TGTGCCAGCAGTACGGGAGGAGGGTACGAGCAGTACTTC. Its protein product is CASSTGGGYEQYF.

This sequence joins TRBV27 and TRBJ1-1; perhaps TRBD1 as D (5 bases). The V gene's germline CDR1 is MNHEY and CDR2 SMNVEV (reference sequence). Trimming cost V 6 bases and J 2 bases, with 13 bases left between them. The CDR3 contains 14 residues. DNA of the CDR3: TGTGCCAGCAGGACAATAGGGGTTAACACTGAAGCTTTCTTT. This encodes CASRTIGVNTEAFF.

The chain is built from TRBV30 and TRBJ1-5; D is unresolved. Trimming removed 0 bases at V and 3 bases at J, with 12 bases between. Per germline, CDR1 GTSNPN and CDR2 SVGIG (reference sequence). The CDR3 runs to 15 residues. The CDR3 DNA is TGTGCCTGGAGTGTTAGCGACGGTACCAATCAGCCCCAGCATTTT. Translated: CAWSVSDGTNQPQHF.

Concerning this clone: At one end the junction does not follow the germline gene, possibly because of a read error. CDR3 amino acids: CASSLAVVSGCTF. CDR3 DNA sequence: TGTGCCAGCAGCTTAGCCGTTGTGTCAGGCTGCACCTTC. The chain recombines TRBV7-2 with TRBJ1-2, with D uncertain. Germline-derived CDR1 and CDR2 are SGHTA and FQGNSA. The CDR3 has 13 amino acids.

This clone occurred once. The CDR3 DNA sequence: TGTGCCAGCAGCCAAGGGACAGAGAATAATTCACCCCTCCACTTT. Translating gives CASSQGTENNSPLHF. The chain couples TRBV4-2 to TRBJ1-6, with D tentatively TRBD1 (6 bases). Trimming removed 1 base at V and 5 bases at J, with 9 bases between. CDR1 LGHNA and CDR2 YNFKEQ come from the germline V gene. The CDR3 is 15 residues long.

V gene TRBV7-2 combines with J gene TRBJ2-4; no reliable D call. Germline V lookup: CDR1 SGHTA, CDR2 FQGNSA. This CDR3 is 12 amino acids long. Trimming took 4 bases from V and 6 from J, leaving 7 bases between them. Written as DNA, the CDR3 is TGTGCCAGCAGCTCGTATCGAAACATTCAGTACTTC. Protein sequence: CASSSYRNIQYF.

The chain combines TRBV19 with TRBJ1-4, with D unresolved. Deletions cut 5 bases from V and 11 bases from J, with 21 bases between. CDR1 LNHDA and CDR2 SQIVND come from the germline V gene (reference sequence). The CDR3 extends over 15 amino acids. The CDR3 loop reads CASSSIPTRRAKLFF. CDR3 DNA: TGTGCCAGTAGTTCCATCCCCACCAGGAGGGCGAAACTGTTTTTT.

The chain employs TRBV6-4 and TRBJ1-1; 9 bases are a match to TRBD1. With V trimmed by 8 bases and J by 5 bases, 6 bases remained unmatched. Germline V gene sequence: CDR1 MRHNA, CDR2 SNTAGT. This CDR3 spans 13 amino acids. This CDR3 is CASGDRVGTEAFF. The CDR3 coding sequence is TGTGCCAGCGGGGACAGGGTGGGTACTGAAGCTTTCTTT.